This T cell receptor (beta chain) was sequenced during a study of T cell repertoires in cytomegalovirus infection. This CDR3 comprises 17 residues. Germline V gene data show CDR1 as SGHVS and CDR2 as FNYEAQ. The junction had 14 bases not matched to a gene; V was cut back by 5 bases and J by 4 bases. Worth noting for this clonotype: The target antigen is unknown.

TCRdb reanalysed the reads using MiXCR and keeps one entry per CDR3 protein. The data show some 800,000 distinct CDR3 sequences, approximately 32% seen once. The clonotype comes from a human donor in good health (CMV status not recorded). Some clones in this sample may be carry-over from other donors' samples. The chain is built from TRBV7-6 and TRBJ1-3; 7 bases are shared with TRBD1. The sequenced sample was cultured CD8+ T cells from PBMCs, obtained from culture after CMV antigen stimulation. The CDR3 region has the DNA TGTGCCAGCAGCCCACCCCCACAGGGGATTTTCGGAAACACCATATATTTT. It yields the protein CASSPPPQGIFGNTIYF.